The clone carrying this T cell receptor (beta chain) was observed a handful of times. The antigen remains unidentified. These data belong to a study of T cells after yellow fever vaccination. Study results and limitations: Detected again after the booster were most primary-vaccination clones, at 96% CD4 and 80% to 90% CD8.

Between the trimmed V and J ends, which lost 3 bases and 5 bases, there was a span of 10 bases. The CDR3 contains 12 residues. Germline CDR1 is DFQATT and CDR2 is SNEGSKA (reference sequence). 5'RACE template switching added a universal primer site and UMIs to TCR cDNA. TCRdb reanalysed the 5' RACE reads using MiXCR and keeps one entry per CDR3 protein. The data show about 400,000 distinct CDR3 sequences, with approximately 6% seen just once and 15% held by the top ten. The clonotype comes from a man aged 25 to 40 who received the YFV17D yellow fever vaccine. The chain employs TRBV20-1 and TRBJ2-5; possibly TRBD1 or TRBD2 for D (5 bases each). Sequencing was performed on PBMCs, taken 5 days after the yellow fever booster vaccination. The CDR3 DNA is TGCAGTGCTAGCGGGACGGTGGAGACCCAGTACTTC. Protein product: CSASGTVETQYF.